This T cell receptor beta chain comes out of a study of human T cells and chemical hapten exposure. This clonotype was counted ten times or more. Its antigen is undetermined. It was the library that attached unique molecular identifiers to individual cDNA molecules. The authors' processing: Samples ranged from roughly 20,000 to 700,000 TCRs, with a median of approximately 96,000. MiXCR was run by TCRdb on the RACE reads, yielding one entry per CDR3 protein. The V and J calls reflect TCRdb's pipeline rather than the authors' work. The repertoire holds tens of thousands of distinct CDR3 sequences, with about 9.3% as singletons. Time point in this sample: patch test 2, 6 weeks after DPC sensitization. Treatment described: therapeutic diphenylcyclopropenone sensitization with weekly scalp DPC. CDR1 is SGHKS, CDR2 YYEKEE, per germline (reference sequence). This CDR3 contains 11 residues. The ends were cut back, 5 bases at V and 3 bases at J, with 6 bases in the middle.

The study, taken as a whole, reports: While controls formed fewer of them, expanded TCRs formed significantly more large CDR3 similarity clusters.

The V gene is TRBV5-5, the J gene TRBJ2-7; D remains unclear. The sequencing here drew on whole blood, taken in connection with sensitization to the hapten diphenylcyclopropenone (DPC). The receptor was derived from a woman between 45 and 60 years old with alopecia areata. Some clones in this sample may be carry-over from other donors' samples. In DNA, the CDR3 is TGTGCCAGCAGGACCGACTACGAGCAGTACTTC. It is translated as CASRTDYEQYF.